The 6 T cell receptor beta chains given below trace back to one sample, sequenced in a study of response to subunit inactivated influenza vaccine. In TCRdb, the RT-PCR reads were re-called with MiXCR into one record per CDR3 protein. The sample includes a few hundred thousand distinct CDR3 sequences, about 15% of them seen just once. Sequenced here: PBMCs from blood, sampled less than 13 days after vaccination. The origin of the receptors is a man aged 45 to 65 who received an inactivated influenza vaccine.

This clonotype showed up just a few times. In DNA form, the CDR3 reads TGCGCCAGCAGCCAAGAGGAGGGGTCTAACTATGGCTACACCTTC. Translation: CASSQEEGSNYGYTF. This rearrangement joins TRBV4-1 to TRBJ1-2, with D tentatively TRBD1 (5 bases). The CDR3 sequence is 15 residues long. Germline CDR1 reads MGHRA; CDR2 reads YSYEKL. V gave up 0 bases and J gave up 0 bases, with 8 bases separating them.

This chain connects TRBV20-1 to TRBJ2-2; 12 bases are a match to TRBD2. The germline gives CDR1 DFQATT, CDR2 SNEGSKA (reference sequence). The CDR3 consists of 14 residues. The trim removed 4 bases at V and 9 bases at J, leaving 6 bases unmatched. In DNA form, the CDR3 reads TGCAGTGCTACCCGGACTAGCGGGGTGAGGGAGCTGTTTTTT. Amino acids: CSATRTSGVRELFF.

The V gene is TRBV20-1, the J gene TRBJ2-1, with 15 positions matching TRBD2. The V and J ends lost 5 bases and 6 bases, in that order; junction bases with no gene match: 17. CDR3 size: 19 residues. CDR1 is DFQATT, CDR2 SNEGSKA, per germline (reference sequence). CDR3 in amino acids: CSAGRQLGLAGGPVNEQFF. Here the CDR3 DNA reads TGCAGTGCTGGGAGGCAGTTAGGACTAGCGGGAGGGCCAGTCAATGAGCAGTTCTTC.

The rearrangement uses TRBV5-1 and TRBJ2-6; 8 bases are shared with TRBD1. The CDR3 extends over 20 amino acids. Germline CDR1 reads SGHRS; CDR2 reads YFSETQ. Trimming cost V 0 bases and J 1 base; bases outside gene matches: 12. CDR3 protein: CASSLARGQEAFSGANVLTF. CDR3 nucleotide sequence: TGCGCCAGCAGCTTGGCCCGGGGACAGGAAGCGTTTTCTGGGGCCAACGTCCTGACTTTC.

This clonotype was detected only a few times. The V call is TRBV29-1, the J call TRBJ2-2; weak D call: TRBD1 (6 bases). The CDR3 contains 14 residues. Germline V gives CDR1 SQVTM, CDR2 ANQGSEA. Trimming cost V 1 base and J 6 bases, with 12 bases left between them. CDR3 coding DNA: TGCAGCGTTGAAGGGGCAGGGGCGGCCGGGGAGCTGTTTTTT. It specifies CSVEGAGAAGELFF.

The sample holds a few counts of this clonotype. This chain uses TRBV9 with TRBJ2-3, with D unresolved. This CDR3 spans 16 amino acids. In germline, CDR1 is SGDLS, CDR2 YYNGEE. Trimming shortened V by 0 bases and J by 3 bases, and 14 bases separated the two germline ends. In DNA form, the CDR3 reads TGTGCCAGCAGCGTAGAGCCTGGGGATGGAACAGATACGCAGTATTTT. Its protein is CASSVEPGDGTDTQYF.